Many counts were recorded for the clone carrying this T cell receptor (beta chain). This sample is part of a study of blood T cells in healthy people across ages. Primers used in a second PCR of about 6 to 11 cycles were a sample-barcoded 5' primer and a J-beta primer mix. MiXCR, run by TCRdb on the 5' RACE reads, gives a single entry per CDR3 protein. The sample yields 1,500,000 or so distinct CDR3 sequences, roughly 59% seen once. V trimming: 4 bases; J trimming: 3 bases; junction bases outside the gene matches: 0. Germline V gene sequence: CDR1 MRHNA, CDR2 SNTAGT. CDR3 length equals 13 residues. Sequenced material: blood. The chain joins TRBV6-4 to TRBJ2-5; 9 bases fit TRBD2. This receptor was taken from a man aged 18-30 years in good health. CDR3 nucleotide sequence: TGTGCCAGCAGTGGGACTAGCGAAGAGACCCAGTACTTC. Translating gives CASSGTSEETQYF.